This TCR beta chain was captured in a study of blood T cell repertoires in COVID-19. Some clones are missing from TCRdb's copy, which holds only in-frame ones; the method was immunoSEQ multiplex PCR. The data show about 190,000 clones, with about 88% seen just once and 1.1% held by the top ten. The V end lost 8 bases, the J end lost 5 bases, and 14 bases lay between the germline ends. Germline V CDR1 and CDR2: MNHEY, SVGAGI. The CDR3 length is 13 residues. The sequenced sample consisted of peripheral blood. This sequence originates from a man in his thirties or forties with acute or convalescent COVID-19. The chain combines TRBV6-5 with TRBJ2-3, with D possibly matching TRBD1 (5 bases). CDR3 protein: CASSLGRLDTQYF. CDR3 sequence (DNA): TGTGCCAGCTCATTGGGGCGGCTAGATACGCAGTATTTT.